This T cell receptor beta chain was found in a study of T cell responses to AZD1222 COVID-19 vaccine. This CDR3 is built from 17 residues. Germline assignment: CDR1 MDHEN and CDR2 SYDVKM. With 6 bases clipped from V and 5 bases from J, the junction kept 13 bases outside the gene matches. Sequencing was performed with immunoSEQ multiplex PCR; in TCRdb, only in-frame clones are kept and a portion is missing. The data contain approximately 210,000 clones, around 94% of them singletons. Study-wide points: The study reported that nearly half of spike-specific TCRs target unmutated variant regions.

Of note for this clone: As yet, its antigen is unknown.

The chain joins TRBV28 to TRBJ1-1; 12 nucleotides align to TRBD1. This clonotype was sampled from an adult who received the MenACWY meningococcal vaccine as a control. Sample: peripheral blood, taken 28 days after the second dose of the MenACWY control vaccine. As DNA, the CDR3 is TGTGCCAGCAGCACCCGGGGGACAGGGGGCAGACGTACTGAAGCTTTCTTT. Encoded protein: CASSTRGTGGRRTEAFF.